These T cell receptor beta chains were read from a single sample in a study of neurological immune-mediated disorders. Via MiXCR, TCRdb re-called the 5' RACE reads, giving one row per CDR3 protein. In the table there are some 57,000 distinct CDR3 sequences, around 5% of which are singletons. Material for sequencing was PBMCs. The receptors here all came from a woman aged 50 to 60 with multiple sclerosis. Each CDR3 is given without its conserved first and last residue.

j_call v_call cdr3_aa
TRBJ2-3 TRBV10-3 AISEAAQFTDTQY
TRBJ1-2 TRBV28 ASSLNRRAWTGYT
TRBJ1-1 TRBV5-1 ASSTGTGDTEAF
TRBJ2-1 TRBV15 ATRDPMGDEQF
TRBJ1-1 TRBV20-1 SARLKQGMNTEAF
TRBJ2-3 TRBV4-3 ASSGRIAGGRLDTQY
TRBJ2-5 TRBV20-1 SASPGETQY
TRBJ2-7 TRBV14 ASSPGGQLSYEQY
TRBJ2-2 TRBV20-1 SARDAVGPTGELF
TRBJ1-2 TRBV4-2 ASSQDVVSYGYT
TRBJ2-1 TRBV12-3/TRBV12-4 ASRTGVYNEQF
TRBJ1-1 TRBV7-2 ASSPAQGATEAF
TRBJ2-1 TRBV18 ASSPKGNNEQF
TRBJ2-7 TRBV7-9 ASSLLGIAEQY
TRBJ2-7 TRBV20-1 SARILAKLGRYEQY
TRBJ1-1 TRBV6-2/TRBV6-3 ASSYYGELNTEAF
TRBJ2-3 TRBV2 ASSAGQGTDTQY
TRBJ1-4 TRBV4-1 ASSLGSNEKLF
TRBJ2-2 TRBV2 ASSEQGIWNTGELF
TRBJ1-6 TRBV3-1 ASSPGQNSPLN
TRBJ2-1 TRBV5-1 ASSWTDNEQF
TRBJ1-2 TRBV5-1 ASSLDPGRGYT
TRBJ1-1 TRBV20-1 SARVFSLGYEAF
TRBJ1-3 TRBV20-1 SAPGRVSSGNTIY
TRBJ2-7 TRBV20-1 SAGIQGRGDEQY
TRBJ1-5 TRBV7-9 ASSLEGADQPQH
TRBJ2-3 TRBV7-9 ASSSRRDTQY
TRBJ2-7 TRBV5-5 ASSLDSQSTEQY